Listed here are 19 T cell receptor beta chains from one sample, sequenced in a study of radiation and T cells in renal cell carcinoma. Assay used: immunoSEQ multiplex PCR; TCRdb lists only in-frame clones, some missing. The sample holds over 60,000 clones, around four fifths seen once. Time point described: blood 4 weeks post-SBRT, at nephrectomy. Sample treatment: 15 Gy SBRT to primary tumor, nephrectomy 4 weeks later. The sample consisted of blood, taken from a patient whose treatment included radiotherapy and nephrectomy. The receptors here all came from an older woman with renal cell carcinoma.

The gene calls are TRBV28 and TRBJ1-2; D not resolved. The CDR3 has 11 amino acids. Trimming took 8 bases from V and 3 from J, leaving 7 bases between them. Germline loops: CDR1 MDHEN, CDR2 SYDVKM. CDR3 coding DNA: TGTGCCAGCGAGACTGACTATGGCTACACCTTC. Encoded protein: CASETDYGYTF.

This clone turned up a few times. The rearrangement uses TRBV14 and TRBJ1-1; 7 bases align to TRBD1. V lost 5 bases, J lost 5 bases, and 11 bases stayed unmatched. Germline V gives CDR1 SGHDN, CDR2 FVKESK. The CDR3 totals 15 residues. The CDR3 sequence: CASSFMRGPRTEAFF. Here the CDR3 DNA reads TGTGCCAGCAGCTTTATGAGGGGGCCGCGGACTGAAGCTTTCTTT.

V and J are TRBV28 and TRBJ1-1; TRBD1 might be the D (6 bases). CDR3 length: 15 amino acids. The germline V and J ends were trimmed by 6 bases and 4 bases, with 18 bases remaining between them. CDR1 and CDR2 from the germline V gene are MDHEN and SYDVKM. CDR3 loop: CASSSTGARSTEAFF. CDR3 bases: TGTGCCAGCAGCTCGACAGGTGCCCGAAGCACTGAAGCTTTCTTT.

This clone was seen once. V gene TRBV6-6 combines with J gene TRBJ2-7, with no clear D. The CDR3 consists of 13 residues. Trimming removed 0 bases at V and 3 bases at J, with 6 bases between. Per germline, CDR1 MNHNY and CDR2 SVGAGI (reference sequence). The CDR3 spells CASSYSAYYEQYF. CDR3 DNA sequence: TGTGCCAGCAGTTACTCGGCGTACTACGAGCAGTACTTC.

This chain links TRBV5-1 with TRBJ2-1; TRBD2 matches at 11 bases. From germline, CDR1 is SGHRS and CDR2 YFSETQ. The CDR3 consists of 15 residues. After removal of 4 bases from V and 4 bases from J, the junction contained 4 bases not matched to a gene. CDR3 bases: TGCGCCAGCAGCGGACTAGCGGGTTCTTACAATGAGCAGTTCTTC. Amino acid sequence: CASSGLAGSYNEQFF.

This chain uses TRBV7-8 with TRBJ1-4; the D is unclear. Germline V gives CDR1 SGHVS, CDR2 FQNEAQ. Trimming left V 2 bases short and J 0 bases short, with 10 bases between. This CDR3 region has 16 residues. CDR3 loop: CASSLRLMPTNEKLFF. The CDR3 coding sequence is TGTGCCAGCAGCTTAAGATTGATGCCAACTAATGAAAAACTGTTTTTT.

The chain employs TRBV5-1 and TRBJ2-1; a weak D match, TRBD2 (5 bases). The CDR3 extends over 16 amino acids. V lost 0 bases and J lost 7, with 17 bases in between. Germline V CDR1 and CDR2: SGHRS, YFSETQ. The DNA for the CDR3 is TGCGCCAGCAGCTTGGACGGACCCCAGCGGTCTAATGAGCAGTTCTTC. It codes for CASSLDGPQRSNEQFF.

This clone was counted only a few times. The chain is built from TRBV29-1 and TRBJ1-1, with D uncertain. The CDR3 has 12 residues. Germline V gene sequence: CDR1 SQVTM, CDR2 ANQGSEA. V was shortened by 7 bases and J by 2 bases, with 11 bases between the two germline ends. The CDR3 reads CSGGTLNTEAFF. CDR3 DNA: TGCAGCGGGGGAACCCTCAACACTGAAGCTTTCTTT. The entire variable domain, with the rest obtained from reference TRBV29-1 and TRBJ1-1, is as follows: SAVISQKPSRDICQRGTSLTIQCQVDSQVTMMFWYRQQPGQSLTLIATANQGSEATYESGFVIDKFPISRPNLTFSTLTVSNMSPEDSSIYLCSGGTLNTEAFFGQGTRLTVV.

This clone was observed a few times. The chain couples TRBV2 to TRBJ1-1; 9 bases fit TRBD1. The CDR3 runs 13 residues. In germline, CDR1 is SNHLY, CDR2 FYNNEI. J lost 5 bases, V lost 6 bases, and 4 bases had no gene match. CDR3 nucleotides: TGTGCCAGCAGACGGGACAGGGAAACTGAAGCTTTCTTT. Its translation is CASRRDRETEAFF. Full variable domain (rest looked up from reference TRBV2 and TRBJ1-1): EPEVTQTPSHQVTQMGQEVILRCVPISNHLYFYWYRQILGQKVEFLVSFYNNEISEKSEIFDDQFSVERPDGSNFTLKIRSTKLEDSAMYFCASRRDRETEAFFGQGTRLTVV.

V and J are TRBV5-8 and TRBJ1-1; no clear D. V gave up 0 bases and J gave up 0 bases, with 3 bases separating them. This CDR3 region has 13 residues. Germline CDR1 and CDR2: SGHTS and YDEGEE. CDR3 bases: TGTGCCAGCAGCTTGGGGATGAACACTGAAGCTTTCTTT. Protein sequence: CASSLGMNTEAFF.

The rearrangement joins TRBV2 to TRBJ1-4; TRBD1 might be the D (5 bases). The CDR3 covers 13 residues. Germline CDR1 SNHLY, CDR2 FYNNEI. V was shortened by 7 bases and J by 6 bases, with 12 bases between the two germline ends. CDR3 DNA: TGTGCCAGCATGACAGATGCGGATGAAAAACTGTTTTTT. Encoded protein: CASMTDADEKLFF. Full variable domain (missing parts from reference TRBV2 and TRBJ1-4): EPEVTQTPSHQVTQMGQEVILRCVPISNHLYFYWYRQILGQKVEFLVSFYNNEISEKSEIFDDQFSVERPDGSNFTLKIRSTKLEDSAMYFCASMTDADEKLFFGSGTQLSVL.

The J gene is TRBJ2-3, the V gene TRBV4-2, with 11 bases fitting TRBD2. V shed 0 bases, J shed 5 bases, and the junction held 4 bases outside the gene matches. The CDR3 extends over 16 amino acids. Per germline, CDR1 LGHNA and CDR2 YNFKEQ. The CDR3: CASSQDPSGGRDTQYF. CDR3 bases: TGTGCCAGCAGCCAAGATCCTAGCGGGGGGAGAGATACGCAGTATTTT.

The chain carries TRBV27 and TRBJ1-2; TRBD1 matches at 8 bases. The CDR3 runs 15 residues. With 3 bases clipped from V and 4 bases from J, the junction kept 7 bases outside the gene matches. The germline gives CDR1 MNHEY, CDR2 SMNVEV (reference sequence). The chain's CDR3 is CASSLRSGTGYGYTF. The CDR3, as DNA: TGTGCCAGCAGTTTGCGCTCCGGGACAGGCTATGGCTACACCTTC.

The rearrangement links TRBV11-1 to TRBJ2-7; D remains unclear. The germline gives CDR1 SGHAT, CDR2 FQDESV (reference sequence). V was trimmed by 5 bases and J by 3 bases, leaving 17 bases between them. This CDR3 spans 15 amino acids. In nucleotides, the CDR3 is TGTGCCAGCAGCCGTGGATTCCGGGCCCACTACGAGCAGTACTTC. Its protein product is CASSRGFRAHYEQYF.

V and J are TRBV9 and TRBJ2-1, with a possible D match to TRBD1 (8 bases). CDR3 length equals 16 residues. Germline assignment: CDR1 SGDLS and CDR2 YYNGEE. The V and J ends lost 3 bases and 3 bases respectively, with 16 bases between them. In DNA form, the CDR3 reads TGTGCCAGCAGCGCCCGACAGGGGAGGGACTACAATGAGCAGTTCTTC. Residues: CASSARQGRDYNEQFF.

This rearrangement joins TRBV23-1 to TRBJ1-4; the D is unclear. TRBV23-1 is identified as an open reading frame with a role that is uncertain. V lost 0 bases, J lost 0 bases, and 5 bases lay in between. This CDR3 has 15 residues. This CDR3 reads CASSQSKATNEKLFF. In DNA form, the CDR3 reads TGCGCCAGCAGTCAATCGAAGGCAACTAATGAAAAACTGTTTTTT.

This chain's CDR3 is CASSSGLAGAEQYF. DNA for the CDR3: TGTGCCAGCAGCTCGGGACTAGCGGGAGCCGAGCAGTACTTC. The V and J genes are TRBV7-9 and TRBJ2-7, with 14 bases identical to TRBD2. Per germline, CDR1 SEHNR and CDR2 FQNEAQ (reference sequence). Trimming took 4 bases from V and 6 from J; bases not matched to a gene: 2. This CDR3 is 14 amino acids long.

The chain links TRBV7-9 to TRBJ1-1; D may be TRBD1 (5 bases). V lost 7 bases, J lost 1 base, and 16 bases lay in between. CDR3 size: 15 residues. CDR1 SEHNR and CDR2 FQNEAQ come from the germline V gene (reference sequence). The CDR3: CASNELGVANTEAFF. In DNA, the CDR3 is TGTGCCAGCAACGAATTAGGGGTCGCGAACACTGAAGCTTTCTTT.

V usage is TRBV10-3 and J usage is TRBJ2-3, with unresolved D. From germline, CDR1 is ENHRY and CDR2 SYGVKD. The CDR3 length is 16 residues. With 4 bases removed from V and 0 bases from J, the gap between germline ends came to 14 bases. This chain's CDR3 is CAISAVATLSTDTQYF. In nucleotides, the CDR3 is TGTGCCATCAGTGCTGTGGCTACACTTAGCACAGATACGCAGTATTTT.